The source of this TCR beta chain is a study of blood T cell repertoires in COVID-19. Across the whole study: The study drew acute and convalescent COVID-19 samples from the United States, Italy and Spain.

This CDR3 contains 11 residues. Germline V gene data show CDR1 as MGHDK and CDR2 as SYGVNS. The J segment lost 6 bases and the V segment lost 10 bases, leaving 5 bases of the junction unmatched. Only in-frame clones appear in the TCRdb table, and some are missing; sequencing was by immunoSEQ multiplex PCR. The repertoire includes a few hundred thousand clones, about nine tenths of them detected once, and around 2.9% sits in the top ten. The chain links TRBV25-1 to TRBJ2-7; 8 bases line up with TRBD1. Sequences were obtained from peripheral blood. This TCR derives from a woman in her 30s with active or convalescent COVID-19. For the CDR3, the DNA is TGTGCCACCGGACAGGGAACCGAGCAGTACTTC. Residues: CATGQGTEQYF.